The 20 T cell receptor beta chains presented below share a single source sample, sequenced in a study of post-analysis software for immune sequencing data. No antigen has been assigned to these receptors. TCR beta libraries were prepared from cDNA with unique molecular identifiers. TCRdb fed the PCR reads into MiXCR, producing one record per CDR3 protein. The data contain just over 250,000 distinct CDR3 sequences, 35% to 40% of them singletons. Points from the study as a whole: Five or six TRBV segments were significantly more frequent in patients than in controls. TRBV5-6, TRBV5-1 and TRBV20-1 were among these segments.

Input material: blood. All receptors derive from a girl aged 5-17 years with multiple sclerosis.

This clonotype was counted a few times. The genes are TRBV20-1 and TRBJ2-7; 7 nucleotides line up with TRBD2. From germline, CDR1 is DFQATT and CDR2 SNEGSKA (reference sequence). With 5 bases clipped from V and 7 bases from J, the junction kept 8 bases outside the gene matches. CDR3 length: 12 amino acids. The CDR3 coding sequence is TGCAGTGCTGGGAGGGCCAGCGATGAGCAGTACTTC. It codes for CSAGRASDEQYF.

In this sample, this clonotype turned up many times. V gene TRBV7-2 combines with J gene TRBJ2-1; D may match TRBD1 or TRBD2 (5 bases each). The germline V and J ends were trimmed by 0 bases and 6 bases, with 9 bases remaining between them. Germline CDR1 and CDR2: SGHTA and FQGNSA. The CDR3 loop spans 14 amino acids. The CDR3 is CASSLAVGGNEQFF. CDR3 sequence (DNA): TGTGCCAGCAGCTTAGCGGTTGGGGGCAATGAGCAGTTCTTC.

This clonotype was counted ten times or more. The genes are TRBV27 and TRBJ1-2, with 10 nucleotides matching TRBD1. Germline CDR1 MNHEY, CDR2 SMNVEV (reference sequence). This CDR3 contains 19 residues. V gave up 1 base and J gave up 3 bases; unmatched junction bases: 14. The DNA of the CDR3 is TGTGCCAGCAGTTTATTTTATAAAGTAGACAGGGGGCGTCACTATGGCTACACCTTC. Its translation is CASSLFYKVDRGRHYGYTF.

The V and J genes are TRBV12-3 or TRBV12-4 and TRBJ2-3; D is perhaps TRBD2 (5 bases). The V end lost 5 bases, the J end lost 4 bases, and 16 bases lay between the germline ends. The CDR3 runs 15 residues. CDR3 loop: CASSPSRMSADTQYF. The CDR3 DNA is TGTGCCAGCAGTCCTAGCAGGATGAGCGCAGATACGCAGTATTTT.

The V and J genes are TRBV27 and TRBJ2-3, with a possible D match to TRBD2 (5 bases). Looked up from germline, CDR1 is MNHEY and CDR2 is SMNVEV (reference sequence). The ends were cut back, 2 bases at V and 9 bases at J, with 15 bases in the middle. The CDR3 is 14 amino acids. The CDR3 DNA follows: TGTGCCAGCAGTTTAGGGTCGCGGGCGGCAACGCAGTATTTT. It translates to CASSLGSRAATQYF.

This clonotype has only a few counts. The gene calls are TRBV11-2 and TRBJ1-4, with a weak D call TRBD1 (5 bases). There are 15 residues in the CDR3. V shed 2 bases and J shed 6 bases, with 13 bases lying between them. CDR1 and CDR2 from the germline V gene are SGHAT and FQNNGV. The CDR3 nucleotides are TGTGCCAGCAGCTTAAGTTCAGGGTTGTATGAAAAACTGTTTTTT. Its translation is CASSLSSGLYEKLFF.

This clonotype was counted a few times. The chain joins TRBV2 to TRBJ2-2; a possible D gene is TRBD2 (6 bases). The germline gives CDR1 SNHLY, CDR2 FYNNEI. Trimming cost V 6 bases and J 2 bases, with 13 bases left between them. The CDR3 consists of 15 residues. This CDR3 reads CASRRRGGNTGELFF. CDR3 in DNA: TGTGCCAGCAGGAGGAGGGGAGGTAACACCGGGGAGCTGTTTTTT. The full variable domain, rest sourced from reference TRBV2 and TRBJ2-2, is EPEVTQTPSHQVTQMGQEVILRCVPISNHLYFYWYRQILGQKVEFLVSFYNNEISEKSEIFDDQFSVERPDGSNFTLKIRSTKLEDSAMYFCASRRRGGNTGELFFGEGSRLTVL.

This clonotype showed up just a few times. This may come from a read error, since a much larger clone is one base off. The rearrangement uses TRBV6-1 and TRBJ2-1, with a possible D match to TRBD1 (6 bases). This CDR3 has 14 amino acids. Per the germline V gene, CDR1 is MNHNS and CDR2 is SASEGT. As DNA, the CDR3 is TGTGCCAACAGTGAACAGGGCTCCTACAATGAGCAGTTCTTC. Residues: CANSEQGSYNEQFF.

A few counts support this clonotype. A single base separates this from a much larger clone, so it may be a read error. This chain links TRBV4-2 with TRBJ2-5; either TRBD1 or TRBD2 may fit D (6 bases each). The CDR3 extends over 16 amino acids. Germline V CDR1 and CDR2: LGHNA, YNFKEQ. DNA for the CDR3: TGTGCCAGCAGCCAAGATCCGGGGGCAGGTCAAGAGGCCCAGTACTTC. Translating gives CASSQDPGAGQEAQYF.

The sample holds a few counts of this clonotype. This may be a read error: a much more frequent sequence differs by one nucleotide. This rearrangement joins TRBV12-3 or TRBV12-4 to TRBJ2-1; tentatively, D is TRBD1 or TRBD2 (5 bases each). The CDR3 extends over 12 amino acids. V lost 5 bases and J lost 15, with 17 bases in between. Here the CDR3 reads CASSALGSGRFF. CDR3 nucleotide sequence: TGTGCCAGCAGTGCCCTGGGGTCGGGGCGGTTCTTC.

Many counts were recorded for this clonotype. V usage is TRBV11-2 and J usage is TRBJ2-3, with 7 bases identical to TRBD1. J was trimmed by 2 bases and V by 5 bases; bases with no gene match: 10. This CDR3 region has 16 residues. From germline, CDR1 is SGHAT and CDR2 FQNNGV. The CDR3 coding sequence is TGTGCCAGCAGCCCAAGACAGGGTCGTACCACAGATACGCAGTATTTT. Its protein is CASSPRQGRTTDTQYF.

This clonotype has only a few counts. This chain joins TRBV5-1 and TRBJ1-2, with D possibly TRBD1 on 6 matching bases. Trimming took off 4 bases at V and 4 bases at J, with 11 bases between the two ends. Germline V gene lookup returns CDR1 SGHRS and CDR2 YFSETQ. The CDR3 length is 13 residues. CDR3 protein: CASSLQDSYGYTF. Written as DNA, the CDR3 is TGCGCCAGCAGCCTACAGGACAGCTATGGCTACACCTTC.

This clonotype was recorded many times. The J gene is TRBJ2-1, the V gene TRBV27; D gene unclear. The length of the CDR3 is 11 residues. Per germline, CDR1 MNHEY and CDR2 SMNVEV (reference sequence). Trimming stripped 3 bases from V and 15 bases from J, with 12 bases between. The CDR3 DNA reads TGTGCCAGCAGTTTTTTCGGGTGGCGGTTCTTC. This sequence encodes CASSFFGWRFF.

This clonotype appeared a few times. A much larger clone lies one base from this, so it may be a read error. V and J are TRBV5-1 and TRBJ2-1; TRBD2 aligns across 9 bases. The J call may not be correct, given that the DNA end is closer to TRBJ2-7. CDR3 size: 16 residues. CDR1 and CDR2 (germline): SGHRS, YFSETQ. The DNA for the CDR3 is TGCGCCAGCAGCCCCCCTAGCGGGATTACCTACAATGAGCAGTACTTC. It translates to CASSPPSGITYNEQYF.

This clonotype was picked up many times. This chain connects TRBV5-1 to TRBJ2-5; the D gene is possibly TRBD2 (6 bases). The germline CDR1 and CDR2 sequences are SGHRS and YFSETQ. V was shortened by 0 bases and J by 3 bases, with 15 bases between the two germline ends. This CDR3 comprises 16 residues. CDR3 DNA: TGCGCCAGCAGCTTGGCCTCGGCGTCGGGAGAAGAGACCCAGTACTTC. It yields the protein CASSLASASGEETQYF.

V gene TRBV7-2 combines with J gene TRBJ2-7; D is tentatively TRBD1 or TRBD2 (5 bases each). Germline CDR1 SGHTA, CDR2 FQGNSA. The CDR3 has 15 residues. Trimming cost V 3 bases and J 7 bases, with 19 bases left between them. The CDR3 sequence: CASSFSGRSVNEQYF. CDR3 sequence (DNA): TGTGCCAGCAGCTTTTCGGGACGGTCAGTCAATGAGCAGTACTTC.

This clonotype was counted ten times or more. The gene calls are TRBV7-2 and TRBJ2-3, with TRBD2 matching over 15 bases. J gave up 6 bases and V 4 bases, and 5 bases lay outside the gene matches. This CDR3 comprises 16 residues. Germline CDR1 reads SGHTA; CDR2 reads FQGNSA. CDR3 sequence (DNA): TGTGCCAGCAGCTATGGACTAGCGGGAGGGGAGGATACGCAGTATTTT. Translation: CASSYGLAGGEDTQYF. Variable domain in full (rest from reference TRBV7-2 and TRBJ2-3): GAGVSQSPSNKVTEKGKDVELRCDPISGHTALYWYRQSLGQGLEFLIYFQGNSAPDKSGLPSDRFSAERTGGSVSTLTIQRTQQEDSAVYLCASSYGLAGGEDTQYFGPGTRLTVL.

The chain has TRBV12-3 or TRBV12-4 and TRBJ2-1, with 9 bases aligning to TRBD1. Trimming removed 3 bases from V and 5 bases from J; junction bases left unmatched: 8. CDR3 length: 16 residues. CDR3 coding DNA: TGTGCCAGCAGTTTGGGGACAGGGTGGGGTAACAATGAGCAGTTCTTC. Protein: CASSLGTGWGNNEQFF.

A word on this clonotype: This may come from a read error, since a much larger clone is one base off. The chain is built from TRBV12-3 or TRBV12-4 and TRBJ2-1, with no clear D. This CDR3 region has 11 residues. V shed 8 bases and J shed 13 bases, with 15 bases lying between them. This CDR3 reads CASGPDQLQFF. Here the CDR3 DNA reads TGTGCCAGCGGTCCAGATCAGTTACAGTTCTTC.

This clonotype was found many times. The rearrangement uses TRBV2 and TRBJ2-1, with 8 bases that match TRBD1. The ends lost 4 bases at V and 9 bases at J; junction bases unmatched: 5. Germline lookup yields CDR1 SNHLY and CDR2 FYNNEI. The CDR3 is made up of 13 amino acids. CDR3 bases: TGTGCCAGCAGTGCCACAGGGGGAGGTGAGCAGTTCTTC. Its protein is CASSATGGGEQFF. Full variable domain (outside the CDR3, taken from reference TRBV2 and TRBJ2-1): EPEVTQTPSHQVTQMGQEVILRCVPISNHLYFYWYRQILGQKVEFLVSFYNNEISEKSEIFDDQFSVERPDGSNFTLKIRSTKLEDSAMYFCASSATGGGEQFFGPGTRLTVL.